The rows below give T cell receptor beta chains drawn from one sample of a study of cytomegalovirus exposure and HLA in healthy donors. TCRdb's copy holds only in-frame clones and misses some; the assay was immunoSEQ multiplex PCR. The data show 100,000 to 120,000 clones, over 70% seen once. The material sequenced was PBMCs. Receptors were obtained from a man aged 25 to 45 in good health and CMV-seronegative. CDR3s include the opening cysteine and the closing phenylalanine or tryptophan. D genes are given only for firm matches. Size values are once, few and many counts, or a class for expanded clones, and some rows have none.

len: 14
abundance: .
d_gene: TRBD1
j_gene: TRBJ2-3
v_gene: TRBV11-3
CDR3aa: CASSSRTGTDTQYF
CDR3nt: TGTGCCAGCAGCTCGCGGACAGGGACAGATACGCAGTATTTT

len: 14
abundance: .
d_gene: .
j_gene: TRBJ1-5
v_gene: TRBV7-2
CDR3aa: CASSLGGMNQPQHF
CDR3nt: TGTGCCAGCAGCTTAGGAGGGATGAATCAGCCCCAGCATTTT

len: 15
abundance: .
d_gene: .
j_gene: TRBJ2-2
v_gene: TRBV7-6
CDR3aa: CASSLGSAGTGELFF
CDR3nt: TGTGCCAGCAGCTTAGGGTCAGCAGGGACCGGGGAGCTGTTTTTT

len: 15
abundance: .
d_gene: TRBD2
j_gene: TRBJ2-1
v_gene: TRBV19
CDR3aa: CASSMELAGFYEQFF
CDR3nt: TGTGCCAGTAGTATGGAACTAGCGGGATTCTATGAGCAGTTCTTC

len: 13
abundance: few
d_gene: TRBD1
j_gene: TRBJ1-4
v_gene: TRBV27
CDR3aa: CASRGQGKEKLFF
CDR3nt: TGTGCCAGCAGGGGACAGGGGAAGGAAAAACTGTTTTTT

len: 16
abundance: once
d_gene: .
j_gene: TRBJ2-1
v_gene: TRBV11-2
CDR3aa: CASSPPLRLSDNEQFF
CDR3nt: TGTGCCAGCAGCCCACCCCTCAGACTATCCGACAATGAGCAGTTCTTC

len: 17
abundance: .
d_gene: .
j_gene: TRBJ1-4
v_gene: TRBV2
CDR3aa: CASSESPDQSTNEKLFF
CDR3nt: TGTGCCAGCAGTGAATCCCCAGATCAATCAACTAATGAAAAACTGTTTTTT

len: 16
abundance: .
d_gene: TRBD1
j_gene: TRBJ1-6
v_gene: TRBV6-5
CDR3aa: CASSYSTGTGDSPLHF
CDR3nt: TGTGCCAGCAGTTACTCGACAGGGACAGGGGATTCACCCCTCCACTTT

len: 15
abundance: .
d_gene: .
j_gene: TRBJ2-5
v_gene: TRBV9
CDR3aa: CATNRGGGITETQYF
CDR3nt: TGTGCCACCAACAGAGGGGGGGGCATAACGGAGACCCAGTACTTC

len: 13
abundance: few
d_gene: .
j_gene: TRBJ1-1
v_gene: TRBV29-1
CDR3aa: CSVWISGGTEAFF
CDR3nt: TGCAGCGTTTGGATCTCGGGGGGGACTGAAGCTTTCTTT

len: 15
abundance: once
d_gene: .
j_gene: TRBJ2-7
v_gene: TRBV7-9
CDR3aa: CASSARGGGSYEQYF
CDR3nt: TGTGCCAGCAGCGCCAGGGGAGGGGGCTCCTACGAGCAGTACTTC

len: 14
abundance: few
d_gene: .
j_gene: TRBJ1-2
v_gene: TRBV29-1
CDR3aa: CSVQPSGYDYGYTF
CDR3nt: TGCAGTGTACAGCCGTCCGGTTACGACTATGGCTACACCTTC

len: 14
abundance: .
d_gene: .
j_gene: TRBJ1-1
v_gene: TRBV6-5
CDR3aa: CASSRGVLSTEAFF
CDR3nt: TGTGCCAGCTCTCGGGGGGTTTTGAGCACTGAAGCTTTCTTT

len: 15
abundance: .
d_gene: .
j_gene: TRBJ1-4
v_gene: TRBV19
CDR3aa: CASSISGGLNEKLFF
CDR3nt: TGTGCCAGTAGTATTTCCGGGGGACTTAATGAAAAACTGTTTTTT

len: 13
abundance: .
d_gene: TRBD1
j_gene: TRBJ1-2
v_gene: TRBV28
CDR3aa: CASTPRGLAGYTF
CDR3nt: TGTGCCAGCACCCCCAGGGGGCTAGCTGGCTACACCTTC

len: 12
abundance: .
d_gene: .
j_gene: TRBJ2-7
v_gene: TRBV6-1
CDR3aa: CAGSGSFYEQYF
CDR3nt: TGTGCCGGCTCAGGGTCCTTCTACGAGCAGTACTTC

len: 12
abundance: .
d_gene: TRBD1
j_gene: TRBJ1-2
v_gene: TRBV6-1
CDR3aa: CASSGTGYGYTF
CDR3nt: TGTGCCAGCAGTGGGACAGGCTATGGCTACACCTTC

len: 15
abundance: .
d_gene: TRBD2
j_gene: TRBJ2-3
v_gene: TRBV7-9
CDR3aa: CASVLAATSTDTQYF
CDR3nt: TGTGCCAGCGTACTAGCGGCGACTAGCACAGATACGCAGTATTTT

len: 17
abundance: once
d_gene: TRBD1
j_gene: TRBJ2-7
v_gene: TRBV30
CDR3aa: CAWSKLPGQGLSYEQYF
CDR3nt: TGTGCCTGGAGTAAGCTCCCGGGACAGGGGCTCTCCTACGAGCAGTACTTC

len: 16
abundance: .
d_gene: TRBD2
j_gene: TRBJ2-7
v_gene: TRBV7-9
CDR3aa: CASGSSGKLHTYEQYF
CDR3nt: TGTGCCAGCGGGTCTAGCGGGAAGCTCCACACCTACGAGCAGTACTTC

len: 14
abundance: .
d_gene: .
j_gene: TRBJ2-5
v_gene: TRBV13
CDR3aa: CASSFGGGRETQYF
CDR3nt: TGTGCCAGCAGCTTCGGAGGAGGGCGAGAGACCCAGTACTTC

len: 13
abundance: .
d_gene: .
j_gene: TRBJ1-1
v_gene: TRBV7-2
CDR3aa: CASSAETNTEAFF
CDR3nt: TGTGCCAGCAGCGCGGAAACGAACACTGAAGCTTTCTTT

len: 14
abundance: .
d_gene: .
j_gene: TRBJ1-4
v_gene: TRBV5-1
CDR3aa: CASSLGGDGEKLFF
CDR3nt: TGCGCCAGCAGCTTGGGAGGAGATGGTGAAAAACTGTTTTTT

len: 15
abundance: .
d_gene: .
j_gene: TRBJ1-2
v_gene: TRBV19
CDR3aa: CASSPTADMGWGYTF
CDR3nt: TGTGCCAGTAGCCCAACGGCCGACATGGGTTGGGGCTACACCTTC

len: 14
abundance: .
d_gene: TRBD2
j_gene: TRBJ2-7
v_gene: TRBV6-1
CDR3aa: CASSLPGGSYEQYF
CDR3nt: TGTGCCAGCAGTCTCCCGGGAGGCTCCTACGAGCAGTACTTC

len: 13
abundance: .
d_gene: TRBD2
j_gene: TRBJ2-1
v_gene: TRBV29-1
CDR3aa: CSVAGGSYNEQFF
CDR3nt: TGCAGCGTTGCGGGGGGCTCCTACAATGAGCAGTTCTTC

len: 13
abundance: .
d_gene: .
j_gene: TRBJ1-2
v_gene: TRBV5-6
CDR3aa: CASSLAATARYTF
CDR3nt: TGTGCCAGCAGCTTGGCCGCTACTGCTCGCTACACCTTC

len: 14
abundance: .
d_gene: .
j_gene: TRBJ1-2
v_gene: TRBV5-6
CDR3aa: CASSNGQRNYGYTF
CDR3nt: TGTGCCAGCAGCAACGGACAGCGAAACTATGGCTACACCTTC

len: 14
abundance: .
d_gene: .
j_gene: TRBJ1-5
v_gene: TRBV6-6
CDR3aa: CASSYSHSNQPQHF
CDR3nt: TGTGCCAGCAGCTACAGCCATAGCAATCAGCCCCAGCATTTT

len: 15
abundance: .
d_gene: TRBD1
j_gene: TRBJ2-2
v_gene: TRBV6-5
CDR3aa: CASSRDRRNTGELFF
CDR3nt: TGTGCCAGCAGCAGGGACAGGAGGAACACCGGGGAGCTGTTTTTT

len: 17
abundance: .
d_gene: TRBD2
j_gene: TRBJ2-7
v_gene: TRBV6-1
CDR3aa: CASSEMWRGTPSYEQYF
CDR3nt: TGTGCCAGCAGTGAGATGTGGCGGGGGACCCCATCCTACGAGCAGTACTTC

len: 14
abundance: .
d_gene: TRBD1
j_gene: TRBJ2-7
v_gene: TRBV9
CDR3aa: CASSVETGNNEQYF
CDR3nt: TGTGCCAGCAGCGTAGAGACAGGGAACAACGAGCAGTACTTC

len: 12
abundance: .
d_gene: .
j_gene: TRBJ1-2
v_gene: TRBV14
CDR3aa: CASSRSGRGYTF
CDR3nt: TGTGCCAGCAGCCGGTCGGGGAGAGGCTACACCTTC

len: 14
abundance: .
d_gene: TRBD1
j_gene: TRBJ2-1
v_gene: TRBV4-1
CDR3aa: CASSKGTGYNEQFF
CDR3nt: TGCGCCAGCAGCAAGGGGACAGGGTACAATGAGCAGTTCTTC

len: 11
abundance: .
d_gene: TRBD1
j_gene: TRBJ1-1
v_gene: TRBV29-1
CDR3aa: CSFWTGREAFF
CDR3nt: TGCAGCTTTTGGACAGGGCGGGAGGCTTTCTTT

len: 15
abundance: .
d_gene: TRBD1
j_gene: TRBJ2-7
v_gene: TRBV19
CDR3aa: CASSLRDSFLYEQYF
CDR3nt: TGTGCCAGTAGCCTCCGGGACAGCTTCCTTTACGAGCAGTACTTC

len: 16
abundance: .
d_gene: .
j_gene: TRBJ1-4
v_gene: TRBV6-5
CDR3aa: CASSYSRTHPNEKLFF
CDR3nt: TGTGCCAGCAGTTACTCGAGGACACACCCTAATGAAAAACTGTTTTTT

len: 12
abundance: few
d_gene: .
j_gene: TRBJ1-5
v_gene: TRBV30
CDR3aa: CAWSGRNQPQHF
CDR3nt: TGTGCCTGGAGTGGCAGGAATCAGCCCCAGCATTTT

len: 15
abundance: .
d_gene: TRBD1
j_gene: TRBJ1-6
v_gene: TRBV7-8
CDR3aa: CASSQKDRENSPLHF
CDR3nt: TGTGCCAGCAGCCAAAAAGACAGGGAGAATTCACCCCTCCACTTT

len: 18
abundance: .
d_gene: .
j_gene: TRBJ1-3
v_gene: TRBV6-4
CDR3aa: CASSDISDSDLSGNTIYF
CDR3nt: TGTGCCAGCAGTGACATCTCGGACAGCGACCTCTCTGGAAACACCATATATTTT

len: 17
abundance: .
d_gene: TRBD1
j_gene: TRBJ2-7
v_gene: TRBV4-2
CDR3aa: CASSQGGGTGGAYEQYF
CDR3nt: TGTGCCAGCAGCCAAGGGGGGGGCACAGGGGGCGCCTACGAGCAGTACTTC

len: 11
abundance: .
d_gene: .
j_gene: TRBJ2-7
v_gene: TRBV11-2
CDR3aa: CASSFGVEQYF
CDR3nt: TGTGCCAGCAGCTTCGGGGTCGAGCAGTACTTC

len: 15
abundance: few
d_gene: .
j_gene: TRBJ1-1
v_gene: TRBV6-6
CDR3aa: CASSYSRAGHTEAFF
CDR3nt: TGTGCCAGCAGTTACTCGAGAGCAGGCCACACTGAAGCTTTCTTT